This TCR beta chain was captured in a study of T cell responses to AZD1222 COVID-19 vaccine. Study-level findings and limits: Of the AZD1222 recipients, only 5 to 7 were seropositive at baseline.

Sequencing was performed with immunoSEQ multiplex PCR; in TCRdb, only in-frame clones are kept and a portion is missing. The table records tens of thousands of clones, 90% of them present only once. Concerning this clone itself: Its cognate antigen is unknown.

The germline V gene has CDR1 KGHSH and CDR2 LQKENI. The CDR3 is 15 amino acids. With 6 bases clipped from V and 6 bases from J, the junction kept 10 bases outside the gene matches. The sequenced sample was peripheral blood, obtained on day 0 of AZD1222 vaccination. The J gene is TRBJ1-1, the V gene TRBV18, with 10 nucleotides matching TRBD1. This TCR derives from an adult in good health. This CDR3 reads CASSLGTGAFSEAFF. In DNA form, the CDR3 reads TGTGCCAGCTCGCTCGGGACAGGGGCTTTTTCTGAAGCTTTCTTT. Supplemented by reference TRBV18 and TRBJ1-1, the full variable domain reads NAGVMQNPRHLVRRRGQEARLRCSPMKGHSHVYWYRQLPEEGLKFMVYLQKENIIDESGMPKERFSAEFPKEGPSILRIQQVVRGDSAAYFCASSLGTGAFSEAFFGQGTRLTVV.